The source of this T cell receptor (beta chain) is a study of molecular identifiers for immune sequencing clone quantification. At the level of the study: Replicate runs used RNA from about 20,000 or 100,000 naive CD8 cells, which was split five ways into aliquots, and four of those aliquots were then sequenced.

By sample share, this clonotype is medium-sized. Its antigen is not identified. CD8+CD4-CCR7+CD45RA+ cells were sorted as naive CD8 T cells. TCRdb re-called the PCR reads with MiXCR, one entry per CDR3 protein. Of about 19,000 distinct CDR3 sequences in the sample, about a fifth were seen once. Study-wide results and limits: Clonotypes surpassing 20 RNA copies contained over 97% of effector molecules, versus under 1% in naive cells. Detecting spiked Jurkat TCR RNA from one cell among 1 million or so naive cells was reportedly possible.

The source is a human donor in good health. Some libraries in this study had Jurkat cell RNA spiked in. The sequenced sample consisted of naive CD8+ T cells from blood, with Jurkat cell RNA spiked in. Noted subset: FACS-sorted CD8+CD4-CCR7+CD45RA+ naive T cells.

The CDR3 DNA is TGTGCCACCAGTGATTTACGAGGAAACACCATATATTTT. It specifies CATSDLRGNTIYF. This chain uses TRBV24-1 with TRBJ1-3; D gene unclear. The CDR3 length is 13 residues. Germline-derived CDR1 and CDR2 are KGHDR and SFDVKD. V was clipped by 1 base and J by 4 bases, with 4 bases between them.